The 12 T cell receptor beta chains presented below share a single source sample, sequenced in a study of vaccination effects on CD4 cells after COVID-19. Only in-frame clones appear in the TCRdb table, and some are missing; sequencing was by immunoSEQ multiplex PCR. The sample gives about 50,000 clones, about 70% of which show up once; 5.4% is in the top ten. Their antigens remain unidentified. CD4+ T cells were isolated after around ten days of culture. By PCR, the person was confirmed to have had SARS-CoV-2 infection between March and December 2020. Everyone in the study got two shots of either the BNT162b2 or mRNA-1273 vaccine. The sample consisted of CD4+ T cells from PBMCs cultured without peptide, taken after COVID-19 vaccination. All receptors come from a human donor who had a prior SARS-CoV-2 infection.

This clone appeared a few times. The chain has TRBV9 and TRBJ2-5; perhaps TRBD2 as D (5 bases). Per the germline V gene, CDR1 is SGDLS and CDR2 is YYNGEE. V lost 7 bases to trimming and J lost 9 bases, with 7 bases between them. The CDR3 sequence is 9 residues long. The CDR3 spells CASPEAQYF. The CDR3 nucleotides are TGTGCCAGCCCGGAGGCCCAGTACTTC.

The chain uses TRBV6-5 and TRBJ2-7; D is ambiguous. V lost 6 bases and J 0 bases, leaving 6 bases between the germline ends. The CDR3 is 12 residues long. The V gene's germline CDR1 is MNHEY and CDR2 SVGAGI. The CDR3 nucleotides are TGTGCCAGCAGCATCATCTCCTACGAGCAGTACTTC. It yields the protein CASSIISYEQYF.

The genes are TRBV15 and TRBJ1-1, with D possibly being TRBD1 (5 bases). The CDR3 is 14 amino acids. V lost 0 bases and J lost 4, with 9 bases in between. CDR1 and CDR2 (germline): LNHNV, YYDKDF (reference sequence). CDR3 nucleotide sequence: TGTGCCACCAGCAGAGATCGCAGGGCCACTGAAGCTTTCTTT. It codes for CATSRDRRATEAFF.

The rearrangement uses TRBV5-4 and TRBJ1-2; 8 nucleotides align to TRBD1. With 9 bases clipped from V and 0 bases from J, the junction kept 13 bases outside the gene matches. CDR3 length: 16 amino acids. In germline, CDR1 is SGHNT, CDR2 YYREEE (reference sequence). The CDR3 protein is CATTNGQGRTNYGYTF. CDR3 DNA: TGTGCCACCACGAACGGACAGGGTAGGACTAACTATGGCTACACCTTC.

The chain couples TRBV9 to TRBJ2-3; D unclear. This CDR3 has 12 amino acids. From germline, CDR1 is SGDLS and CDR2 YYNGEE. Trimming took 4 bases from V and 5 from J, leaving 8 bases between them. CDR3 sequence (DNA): TGTGCCAGCAGCCGACTTCAAGATACGCAGTATTTT. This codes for CASSRLQDTQYF.

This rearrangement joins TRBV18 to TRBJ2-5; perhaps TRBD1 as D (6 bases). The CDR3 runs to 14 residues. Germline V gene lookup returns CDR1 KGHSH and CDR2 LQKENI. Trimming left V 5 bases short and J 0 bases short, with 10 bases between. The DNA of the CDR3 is TGTGCCAGCTCAATGGACAGAAACCAAGAGACCCAGTACTTC. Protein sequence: CASSMDRNQETQYF.

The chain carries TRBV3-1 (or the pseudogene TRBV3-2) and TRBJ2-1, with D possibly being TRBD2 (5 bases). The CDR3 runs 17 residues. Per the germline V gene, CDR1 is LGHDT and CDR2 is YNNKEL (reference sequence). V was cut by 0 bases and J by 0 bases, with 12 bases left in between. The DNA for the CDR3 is TGTGCCAGCAGCCAAGAAGCGGCCTTCCTCTCCTACAATGAGCAGTTCTTC. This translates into CASSQEAAFLSYNEQFF.

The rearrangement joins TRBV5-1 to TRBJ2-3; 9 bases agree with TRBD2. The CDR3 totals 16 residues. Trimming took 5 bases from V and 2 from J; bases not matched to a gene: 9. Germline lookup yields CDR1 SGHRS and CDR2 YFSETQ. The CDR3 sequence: CASSSGGGVNTDTQYF. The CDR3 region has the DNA TGCGCCAGCAGTTCGGGCGGGGGGGTAAACACAGATACGCAGTATTTT. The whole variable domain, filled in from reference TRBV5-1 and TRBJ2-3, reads KAGVTQTPRYLIKTRGQQVTLSCSPISGHRSVSWYQQTPGQGLQFLFEYFSETQRNKGNFPGRFSGRQFSNSRSEMNVSTLELGDSALYLCASSSGGGVNTDTQYFGPGTRLTVL.

As DNA, the CDR3 is TGTGCCAGCAGTGCAAGAAGACAGGGCGGGGGGTCACCCCTCCACTTT. Protein: CASSARRQGGGSPLHF. The rearrangement joins TRBV2 to TRBJ1-6; 7 bases fit TRBD1. CDR1 SNHLY and CDR2 FYNNEI come from the germline V gene. J gave up 10 bases and V 4 bases, and 13 bases lay outside the gene matches. The CDR3 spans 16 residues.

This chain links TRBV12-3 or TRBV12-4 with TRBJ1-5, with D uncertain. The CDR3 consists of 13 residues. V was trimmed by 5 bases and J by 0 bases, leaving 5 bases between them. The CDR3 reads CASSAYSNQPQHF. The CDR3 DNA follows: TGTGCCAGCAGTGCCTATAGCAATCAGCCCCAGCATTTT.

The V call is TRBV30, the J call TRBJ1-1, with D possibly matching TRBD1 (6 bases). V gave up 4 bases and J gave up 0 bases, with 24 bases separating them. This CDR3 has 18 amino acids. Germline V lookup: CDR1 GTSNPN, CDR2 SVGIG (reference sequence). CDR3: CAWTPTRQVGMVNTEAFF. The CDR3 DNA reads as TGTGCCTGGACCCCCACTCGACAGGTTGGGATGGTGAACACTGAAGCTTTCTTT.

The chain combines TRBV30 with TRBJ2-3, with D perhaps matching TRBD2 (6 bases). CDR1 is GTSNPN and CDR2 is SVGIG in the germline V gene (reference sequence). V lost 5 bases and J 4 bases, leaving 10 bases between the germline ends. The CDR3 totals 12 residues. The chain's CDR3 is CAWGGGADTQYF. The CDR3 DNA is TGTGCCTGGGGCGGCGGGGCAGATACGCAGTATTTT.